The 10 T cell receptor beta chains below all came from one sample that was sequenced in a study of technical replicates of blood from several donors. Only in-frame clones appear in the TCRdb table, and some are missing; sequencing was by immunoSEQ multiplex PCR. The sample has tens of thousands of clones; 94% are singletons. The specimen sequenced was T cells isolated from PBMCs. Receptors were obtained from a human donor in good health.

The chain uses TRBV6-6 and TRBJ1-6, with 10 nucleotides matching TRBD1. V shed 2 bases, J shed 9 bases, and the junction held 1 base outside the gene matches. The CDR3 sequence is 14 residues long. Germline CDR1 and CDR2: MNHNY and SVGAGI (reference sequence). As DNA, the CDR3 is TGTGCCAGCAGTTACGGGACAGGGGTTTCACCCCTCCACTTT. Its protein product is CASSYGTGVSPLHF.

To note about this clone: One junction end does not reproduce the germline sequence, and a read error may be involved. CDR3 sequence (DNA): TGTGCCAGCTCAGAAGGACAGGGCGCAAGGCTAAGGTCCTTC. Translated: CASSEGQGARLRSF. V gene TRBV18 combines with J gene TRBJ1-2; 8 bases fit TRBD1. Germline CDR1 reads KGHSH; CDR2 reads LQKENI. The CDR3 covers 14 residues.

The count of this clone is one. This chain links TRBV4-1 with TRBJ2-3; 7 bases match TRBD2. V lost 5 bases and J lost 2; bases outside the gene matches: 19. The germline V gene has CDR1 MGHRA and CDR2 YSYEKL. The CDR3 runs 19 residues. CDR3 sequence reads: CASSSEMINEGGPTDTQYF. The CDR3 region has the DNA TGCGCCAGCAGCAGCGAGATGATCAACGAGGGAGGGCCCACAGATACGCAGTATTTT.

The chain combines TRBV2 with TRBJ2-7; no firm D call. The CDR3 consists of 13 residues. V dropped 7 bases and J dropped 4 bases, with 14 bases sitting between them. Per the germline V gene, CDR1 is SNHLY and CDR2 is FYNNEI. The CDR3 nucleotides read TGTGCCAGCACCGGATCCGTCAGGTACGAGCAGTACTTC. Translation: CASTGSVRYEQYF.

Notes on this clone: A read error may produce the germline difference seen at one junction end. This chain links TRBV11-2 with TRBJ1-2; TRBD1 agrees at 10 bases. This CDR3 region has 16 residues. Germline V gives CDR1 SGHAT, CDR2 FQNNGV. CDR3 DNA: TGTGCCAGCAGATTAGACTGGGGGACAGGGGTAAACGGCTACACCTTC. This translates into CASRLDWGTGVNGYTF.

This clone was detected only once. J is TRBJ1-1 and V is TRBV4-2; a possible D gene is TRBD1 (6 bases). The V gene lost 0 bases and the J gene lost 2 bases, with 10 bases spanning the gap. CDR3 length: 15 residues. Looked up from germline, CDR1 is LGHNA and CDR2 is YNFKEQ. Here the CDR3 reads CASSQETGLNTEAFF. CDR3 nucleotides: TGTGCCAGCAGCCAAGAGACAGGACTTAACACTGAAGCTTTCTTT.

This clone was observed once. The J gene is TRBJ2-7, the V gene TRBV6-6; D remains unclear. Germline V gene data show CDR1 as MNHNY and CDR2 as SVGAGI (reference sequence). The CDR3 consists of 14 residues. Trimming shortened V by 8 bases and J by 2 bases, and 16 bases separated the two germline ends. The CDR3 DNA is TGTGCCAGCCATCAGGCAGCTTCGCCCTACGAGCAGTACTTC. This gives the protein CASHQAASPYEQYF.

This rearrangement joins TRBV13 to TRBJ1-2; TRBD1 matches at 10 bases. Per germline, CDR1 PRHDT and CDR2 FYEKMQ (reference sequence). The trim removed 5 bases at V and 4 bases at J, leaving 7 bases unmatched. This CDR3 contains 15 residues. CDR3 in amino acids: CASSRGDRGSYGYTF. The CDR3 DNA follows: TGTGCCAGCAGCCGAGGGGACAGGGGAAGCTATGGCTACACCTTC.

CDR3 DNA sequence: TGTGCCAGTAGTATAATCCAGGTCTTTCAGCCCCAGCATTTT. This encodes CASSIIQVFQPQHF. The V and J genes are TRBV19 and TRBJ1-5; no definite D call. Trimming took off 2 bases at V and 6 bases at J, with 11 bases between the two ends. The CDR3 is 14 residues long. Germline loops: CDR1 LNHDA, CDR2 SQIVND (reference sequence).

The J gene is TRBJ2-6, the V gene TRBV14; D perhaps matches TRBD1 (6 bases). Germline V lookup: CDR1 SGHDN, CDR2 FVKESK. Trimming stripped 0 bases from V and 0 bases from J, with 12 bases between. The CDR3 is 18 residues long. The CDR3 DNA is TGTGCCAGCAGCCAAGATCAGGGGCAAATCTCTGGGGCCAACGTCCTGACTTTC. Residues: CASSQDQGQISGANVLTF.